This entry lists 14 T cell receptor beta chains sequenced from one sample in a study of CD8 T cells in ankylosing spondylitis. TCRdb re-called the 5' RACE reads through MiXCR, storing one row per CDR3 protein. The data hold roughly 180,000 distinct CDR3 sequences, with approximately 10% observed a single time. Material for sequencing was blood, either unsorted or a sorted T cell fraction (not recorded which). These receptors were taken from a female donor with ankylosing spondylitis or in good health (not recorded which).

The CDR3 nucleotides are TGCAGCGCCTCCGGGACTAGCGGGAGCCTCGAGCAGTACTTC. The encoded protein is CSASGTSGSLEQYF. The chain is built from TRBV29-1 and TRBJ2-7, with 14 bases lining up with TRBD2. Trimming took 7 bases from V and 6 from J; bases not matched to a gene: 8. The CDR3 contains 14 residues. Germline values: CDR1 SQVTM, CDR2 ANQGSEA.

There are a few counts of this clonotype. In nucleotides, the CDR3 is TGCAGCGTTGAAGCGGATGAGCAGTTCTTC. Amino acid sequence: CSVEADEQFF. V usage is TRBV29-1 and J usage is TRBJ2-1; D is uncertain. This CDR3 spans 10 amino acids. V was clipped by 1 base and J by 8 bases, with 3 bases between them. The germline CDR1 and CDR2 sequences are SQVTM and ANQGSEA.

This clonotype has ten or more counts. CDR3 sequence: CATIQGTEAFF. DNA for the CDR3: TGTGCCACCATACAGGGAACTGAAGCTTTCTTT. The chain combines TRBV6-5 with TRBJ1-1, with D tentatively TRBD1 (6 bases). V was shortened by 10 bases and J by 5 bases, with 11 bases between the two germline ends. Germline V gives CDR1 MNHEY, CDR2 SVGAGI. The CDR3 loop spans 11 amino acids.

This chain joins TRBV20-1 and TRBJ1-6, with 7 bases identical to TRBD1. This CDR3 comprises 14 residues. Trimming cost V 3 bases and J 9 bases; bases outside gene matches: 8. Per the germline V gene, CDR1 is DFQATT and CDR2 is SNEGSKA (reference sequence). This CDR3 reads CSASEGALFSPLHF. The CDR3 DNA reads as TGCAGTGCTAGTGAGGGGGCTCTCTTTTCACCCCTCCACTTT.

In its sample, this clonotype was seen a few times. V usage is TRBV2 and J usage is TRBJ2-7; no definite D call. Per germline, CDR1 SNHLY and CDR2 FYNNEI. Trimming took off 8 bases at V and 0 bases at J, with 11 bases between the two ends. The CDR3 runs to 13 residues. The CDR3 loop reads CASEGTGSYEQYF. The CDR3 region has the DNA TGTGCCAGCGAAGGAACGGGCTCCTACGAGCAGTACTTC.

This clonotype was seen more than once but under ten times. This chain connects TRBV23-1 to TRBJ2-7, with 8 bases that match TRBD2. TRBV23-1 is an ORF, and what it does is uncertain. The V gene end was trimmed by 4 bases and the J gene end by 1 base; junction bases not matched to a gene: 9. This CDR3 is 16 amino acids long. Written as DNA, the CDR3 is TGCGCCAGCAGTCCCCACCGGGAGGGTTCTTCCTACGAGCAGTACTTC. Protein: CASSPHREGSSYEQYF.

The V gene is TRBV7-2, the J gene TRBJ2-1; D is possibly TRBD1 (5 bases). Germline lookup yields CDR1 SGHTA and CDR2 FQGNSA. This CDR3 is built from 15 residues. V dropped 1 base and J dropped 5 bases, with 12 bases sitting between them. The CDR3: CASSLESDNDNEQFF. CDR3 coding DNA: TGTGCCAGCAGCTTAGAATCGGACAACGACAATGAGCAGTTCTTC.

This clonotype was seen a handful of times. V gene TRBV7-2 combines with J gene TRBJ2-7, with a weak D call TRBD2 (7 bases). Trimming took 5 bases from V and 4 from J, leaving 18 bases between them. CDR3 length: 15 amino acids. Germline loops: CDR1 SGHTA, CDR2 FQGNSA. The CDR3 nucleotides read TGTGCCAGCAGCCCTCTGGGAGGGGGGTTATACGAGCAGTACTTC. It codes for CASSPLGGGLYEQYF.

CDR3 sequence reads: CASSQADMNTGELFF. DNA of the CDR3: TGTGCCAGCAGCCAGGCGGACATGAACACCGGGGAGCTGTTTTTT. The chain uses TRBV4-2 and TRBJ2-2, with D possibly being TRBD1 (5 bases). CDR3 length: 15 amino acids. Germline-derived CDR1 and CDR2 are LGHNA and YNFKEQ. Trimming removed 3 bases from V and 1 base from J, with 9 bases in between.

In its sample, this clonotype was seen a few times. This chain joins TRBV14 and TRBJ1-2; D is unclear. The CDR3 is 13 residues long. Looked up from germline, CDR1 is SGHDN and CDR2 is FVKESK. The ends were cut back, 4 bases at V and 2 bases at J, with 8 bases in the middle. CDR3 DNA: TGTGCCAGCAGCCTGGGCCCGAACTATGGCTACACCTTC. It encodes CASSLGPNYGYTF.

This clonotype was counted only a few times. V gene TRBV20-1 combines with J gene TRBJ2-3, with 8 bases fitting TRBD2. The junction had 8 bases not matched to a gene; V was cut back by 6 bases and J by 0 bases. CDR1 DFQATT and CDR2 SNEGSKA come from the germline V gene (reference sequence). The CDR3 covers 15 residues. In DNA, the CDR3 is TGCAGTGCCCTTAGCGGGGAGACTAGCACAGATACGCAGTATTTT. Amino acid sequence: CSALSGETSTDTQYF.

This clonotype showed up just once. CDR3 DNA sequence: TGTGCCAGCAGCGTAGTCGGGACGGGAGGGCCAGATACGCAGTATTTT. This sequence encodes CASSVVGTGGPDTQYF. The gene calls are TRBV9 and TRBJ2-3; 8 bases line up with TRBD2. CDR1 and CDR2 from the germline V gene are SGDLS and YYNGEE. V shed 0 bases, J shed 4 bases, and the junction held 7 bases outside the gene matches. CDR3 length: 16 amino acids. Using reference TRBV9 and TRBJ2-3 for the parts outside the CDR3, the full variable domain is DSGVTQTPKHLITATGQRVTLRCSPRSGDLSVYWYQQSLDQGLQFLIQYYNGEERAKGNILERFSAQQFPDLHSELNLSSLELGDSALYFCASSVVGTGGPDTQYFGPGTRLTVL.

The V call is TRBV19, the J call TRBJ2-1; 10 bases align to TRBD2. Losses at the gene ends were 6 bases for V and 5 bases for J; bases not matched to a gene: 10. This CDR3 spans 16 amino acids. From germline, CDR1 is LNHDA and CDR2 SQIVND (reference sequence). In DNA, the CDR3 is TGTGCCAGTAGGGAGGATAGAGGACTAGCGGACAATGAGCAGTTCTTC. Amino acids: CASREDRGLADNEQFF.

This clonotype appeared a few times. The chain joins TRBV12-3 or TRBV12-4 to TRBJ1-4; D is uncertain. The CDR3 is 14 amino acids. Trimming took off 6 bases at V and 7 bases at J, with 15 bases between the two ends. Written as DNA, the CDR3 is TGTGCCAGCAGCCTGACCTTAAGTGGTGAAAAACTGTTTTTT. It specifies CASSLTLSGEKLFF.